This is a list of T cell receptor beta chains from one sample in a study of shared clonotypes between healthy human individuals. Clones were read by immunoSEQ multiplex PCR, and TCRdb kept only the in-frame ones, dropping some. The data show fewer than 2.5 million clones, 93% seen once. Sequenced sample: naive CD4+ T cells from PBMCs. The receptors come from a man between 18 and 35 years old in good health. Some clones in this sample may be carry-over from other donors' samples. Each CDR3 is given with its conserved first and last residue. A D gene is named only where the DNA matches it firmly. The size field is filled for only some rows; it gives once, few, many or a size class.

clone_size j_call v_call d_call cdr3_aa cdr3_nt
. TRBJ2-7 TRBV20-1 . CSARPEIEQYF TGCAGTGCCAGGCCTGAGATCGAGCAGTACTTC
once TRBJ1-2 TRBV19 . CASSPTTADGYTF TGTGCCAGTAGCCCTACAACAGCCGATGGCTACACCTTC
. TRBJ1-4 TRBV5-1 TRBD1 CASSSGTGEYEKLFF TGCGCCAGCAGCTCCGGGACAGGGGAGTATGAAAAACTGTTTTTT
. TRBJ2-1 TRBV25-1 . CASSRGQGRSNEQFF TGTGCCAGCAGTCGAGGGCAGGGGAGGTCCAATGAGCAGTTCTTC
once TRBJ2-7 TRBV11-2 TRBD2 CASSKGLAGGRQYF TGTGCCAGCAGTAAGGGACTAGCGGGAGGTCGGCAGTACTTC
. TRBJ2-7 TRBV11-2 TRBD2 CASSPSRLAGGSHEQYF TGTGCCAGCAGCCCCAGCAGGCTAGCGGGAGGGTCCCACGAGCAGTACTTC
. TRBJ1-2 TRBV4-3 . CASSQAVTTPANYGYTF TGCGCCAGCAGCCAAGCTGTTACTACTCCAGCTAACTATGGCTACACCTTC
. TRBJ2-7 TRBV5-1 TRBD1 CASSLQGGGSYEQYF TGCGCCAGCAGCTTACAGGGGGGAGGCTCCTACGAGCAGTACTTC
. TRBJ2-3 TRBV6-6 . CASSYTRQSSTDTQYF TGTGCCAGCAGTTACACCCGACAGTCTAGCACAGATACGCAGTATTTT
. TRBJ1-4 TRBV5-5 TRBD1 CASTSTQGDNEKLFF TGTGCCAGCACCTCTACACAGGGGGATAATGAAAAACTGTTTTTT
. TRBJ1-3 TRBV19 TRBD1 CASSPRSGGQKDSGNTIYF TGTGCCAGTAGTCCTCGGAGCGGGGGACAGAAGGACTCTGGAAACACCATATATTTT
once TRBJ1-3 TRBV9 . CASSVASAGNTIYF TGTGCCAGCAGCGTAGCGTCAGCTGGAAACACCATATATTTT
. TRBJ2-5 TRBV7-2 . CASSWDIRETQYF TGTGCCAGCAGCTGGGATATCCGAGAGACCCAGTACTTC
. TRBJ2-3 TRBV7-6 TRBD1 CASSLVGTGEFRRTDTQYF TGTGCCAGCAGCTTAGTCGGGACAGGAGAATTTAGGCGGACAGATACGCAGTATTTT
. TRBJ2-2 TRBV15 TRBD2 CATSSISGKGTGELFF TGTGCCACCAGCAGTATTAGCGGGAAAGGGACCGGGGAGCTGTTTTTT